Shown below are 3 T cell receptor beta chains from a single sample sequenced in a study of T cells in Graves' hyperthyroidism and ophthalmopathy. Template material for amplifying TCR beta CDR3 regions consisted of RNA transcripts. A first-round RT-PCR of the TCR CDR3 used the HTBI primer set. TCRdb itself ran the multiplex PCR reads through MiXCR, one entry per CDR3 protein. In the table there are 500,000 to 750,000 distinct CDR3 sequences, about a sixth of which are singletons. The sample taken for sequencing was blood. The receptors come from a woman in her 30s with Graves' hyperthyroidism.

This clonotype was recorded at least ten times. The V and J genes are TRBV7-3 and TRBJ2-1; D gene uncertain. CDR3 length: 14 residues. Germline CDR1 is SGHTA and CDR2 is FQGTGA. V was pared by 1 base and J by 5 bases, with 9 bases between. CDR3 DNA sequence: TGTGCCAGCAGCTTAAGTGGACCCAACAATGAGCAGTTCTTC. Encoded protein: CASSLSGPNNEQFF. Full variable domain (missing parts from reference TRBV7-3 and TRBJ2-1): GAGVSQTPSNKVTEKGKYVELRCDPISGHTALYWYRQSLGQGPEFLIYFQGTGAADDSGLPNDRFFAVRPEGSVSTLKIQRTERGDSAVYLCASSLSGPNNEQFFGPGTRLTVL.

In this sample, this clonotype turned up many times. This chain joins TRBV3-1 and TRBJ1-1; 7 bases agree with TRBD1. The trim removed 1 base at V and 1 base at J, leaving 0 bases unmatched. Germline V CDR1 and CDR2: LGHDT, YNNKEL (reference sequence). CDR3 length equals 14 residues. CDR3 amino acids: CASSQGDRNTEAFF. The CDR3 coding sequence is TGTGCCAGCAGCCAAGGGGACAGGAACACTGAAGCTTTCTTT.

In DNA, the CDR3 is TGTGCCAGCGAACAAGTTTTCGAGAACACCGGGGAGCTGTTTTTT. The encoded protein is CASEQVFENTGELFF. The chain links TRBV28 to TRBJ2-2; D remains unclear. V was cut by 8 bases and J by 1 base, with 14 bases left in between. The germline gives CDR1 MDHEN, CDR2 SYDVKM. The CDR3 has 15 residues.